The 8 T cell receptor beta chains listed next were all sequenced from one sample in a study of T cell responses to AZD1222 COVID-19 vaccine. The protocol was immunoSEQ multiplex PCR, while the TCRdb copy is restricted to in-frame clones and leaves out a portion. The table shows tens of thousands of clones, with about 90% occurring only once. The source was peripheral blood, collected on day 0 of AZD1222 vaccination. These receptor sequences come from an adult in good health.

This clone is judged medium-sized (0.01 to 0.1%). V gene TRBV28 combines with J gene TRBJ1-4, with 7 bases aligning to TRBD1. Germline CDR1 is MDHEN and CDR2 is SYDVKM. V gave up 5 bases and J gave up 5 bases; unmatched junction bases: 8. The CDR3 length is 15 residues. CDR3 residues: CASSHGTAPNEKLFF. The CDR3 DNA sequence: TGTGCCAGCAGTCACGGGACAGCCCCGAATGAAAAACTGTTTTTT.

The rearrangement links TRBV27 to TRBJ2-1; TRBD1 is a possible D gene (6 bases). The germline CDR1 and CDR2 sequences are MNHEY and SMNVEV (reference sequence). The CDR3 consists of 15 residues. Trimming stripped 0 bases from V and 6 bases from J, with 12 bases between. The CDR3 is CASSLSPGQTNEQFF. The DNA of the CDR3 is TGTGCCAGCAGTTTATCCCCGGGACAAACCAATGAGCAGTTCTTC.

This chain connects TRBV7-2 to TRBJ1-2; D unclear. The CDR3 has 14 amino acids. Germline V lookup: CDR1 SGHTA, CDR2 FQGNSA. V shed 1 base and J shed 0 bases, with 6 bases lying between them. CDR3 sequence (DNA): TGTGCCAGCAGCTTAGTTACAGCTAACTATGGCTACACCTTC. It codes for CASSLVTANYGYTF.

The chain has TRBV5-1 and TRBJ1-1; 7 bases match TRBD1. Germline CDR1 and CDR2: SGHRS and YFSETQ. Germline trimming cut 0 bases from V and 4 bases from J; bases unmatched to any gene: 6. CDR3 length equals 15 residues. This CDR3 is CASSLEARDSTEAFF. CDR3 DNA: TGCGCCAGCAGCTTGGAAGCCAGGGACAGCACTGAAGCTTTCTTT. Full variable domain (missing parts from reference TRBV5-1 and TRBJ1-1): KAGVTQTPRYLIKTRGQQVTLSCSPISGHRSVSWYQQTPGQGLQFLFEYFSETQRNKGNFPGRFSGRQFSNSRSEMNVSTLELGDSALYLCASSLEARDSTEAFFGQGTRLTVV.

This clone came up a few times. The chain has TRBV28 and TRBJ2-1; 9 bases line up with TRBD2. V lost 7 bases and J lost 3; bases outside the gene matches: 7. This CDR3 is 15 amino acids long. Per germline, CDR1 MDHEN and CDR2 SYDVKM. The CDR3 spells CASKDAGGIYNEQFF. For the CDR3, the DNA is TGTGCCAGCAAGGATGCGGGAGGGATCTACAATGAGCAGTTCTTC.

The chain recombines TRBV6-6 with TRBJ1-3; TRBD1 agrees at 9 bases. CDR1 and CDR2 from the germline V gene are MNHNY and SVGAGI (reference sequence). Trimming at V came to 4 bases and at J to 4 bases, leaving 5 bases not matched to a gene. This CDR3 contains 15 residues. The CDR3 coding sequence is TGTGCCAGCAGTTTACAGGGGGCAAAGGGAAACACCATATATTTT. Protein sequence: CASSLQGAKGNTIYF.

V and J are TRBV29-1 and TRBJ2-3; D is possibly TRBD1 (6 bases). Between the trimmed V and J ends, which lost 4 bases and 5 bases, there was a span of 10 bases. The CDR3 sequence is 12 residues long. Germline assignment: CDR1 SQVTM and CDR2 ANQGSEA. CDR3 sequence: CSVGQGQDTQYF. The CDR3 DNA follows: TGCAGCGTTGGCCAGGGACAAGATACGCAGTATTTT.

J is TRBJ1-5 and V is TRBV19; D is perhaps TRBD1 (6 bases). V lost 2 bases and J 0 bases, leaving 11 bases between the germline ends. The CDR3 is made up of 16 amino acids. Germline CDR1 reads LNHDA; CDR2 reads SQIVND (reference sequence). This CDR3 reads CASSIIRGRSNQPQHF. CDR3 DNA sequence: TGTGCCAGTAGTATAATCCGGGGGCGTAGCAATCAGCCCCAGCATTTT.